This T cell receptor beta chain stems from a study of T-cell reconstitution after alpha-beta-depleted transplantation in children (dated by TCRdb to about 2016). Describing the broader study: Using TCR repertoire profiling, the study followed T-cell immune reconstitution in a quantitative way in children after TCRalphabeta/CD19-depleted allogeneic hematopoietic cell transplantation. Results and caveats for the whole study, not just this receptor: About two months after transplant, the apparently early recovery of alphabetaT-cell counts reportedly depended on just several hundred clones that had expanded rapidly and came from non-depleted graft cells. Over the following months the frequencies of hyperexpanded clones went down, and after one year T-cell counts and TCRbeta diversity were mostly credited to newly produced T cells. The high TCRbeta diversity at day 60 in some patients was ascribed to recipient T cells and intrathymic progenitors that had survived conditioning.

Libraries were built with PCR. Reads for this sample came from an Illumina HiSeq 2500. TCR libraries were prepared with molecular barcoding, using unique molecular identifiers to normalize TCRbeta repertoire quantification. TCRdb itself trimmed the public reads at Q25 with fastp, ran MiXCR and retained productive beta chains. Here each entry gathers all rows of one CDR3 protein and keeps the most common genes and DNA. This sample has more than 200,000 distinct CDR3 sequences in its table, and 8.4% of those were observed once. 35% of the sample lies in the top ten. The intended sense of this specimen's treatment or condition label: allogeneic hematopoietic cell transplantation with graft depleted of TCRalphabeta T cells and CD19 B cells. The children who served as transplant recipients had been given grafts of TCRalphabeta/CD19-depleted allogeneic hematopoietic cells. This clonotype was counted ten times or more. What this receptor recognizes is not known. It has no much larger one-base neighbor in the sample; base qualities were not kept.

This sample comprised PBMCs, mostly from graft donor cells, obtained 360 days after TCRalphabeta/CD19-depleted stem cell transplant. This sequence was found in a male patient aged 2 to 9 who had a stem cell transplant for acute myeloid leukemia, so the T cells may come from the graft donor.

The base sequence is TGTGCCAGCAGTTACTCTAACCCGGGAGGGGGCCCTACAGATACGCAGTATTTT. This sequence encodes CASSYSNPGGGPTDTQYF. This chain joins TRBV6-5 to TRBJ2-3, with TRBD2 perhaps the D gene, on 8 matching bases. In the germline V gene, CDR1 corresponds to MNHEY and CDR2 to SVGAGI. From its cysteine to its phenylalanine, the CDR3 spans 18 amino acids. The CDR3 DNA has 54 bases and is translated from base 1. V drops 0 bases and J drops 3 bases, leaving 19 bases in between.